Listed below are T cell receptor beta chains from one sample, sequenced in a study of blood T cell repertoires in COVID-19. Some clones are missing from TCRdb's copy, which holds only in-frame ones; the method was immunoSEQ multiplex PCR. The sample has 100,000 to 150,000 clones; around 87% are singletons. What was sequenced was peripheral blood. These receptor sequences come from a woman aged 55 to 70 with acute or convalescent COVID-19. Each CDR3 is given with its conserved first and last residue. The order of the fields is V gene, D gene, J gene, clone size, CDR3 protein, CDR3 DNA. D genes are given only for firm matches. The size entry is marked missing in some rows and otherwise reads once, few, many or a size class.

V gene: TRBV6-5
D gene: TRBD2
J gene: TRBJ2-7
clone size: -
CDR3 protein: CASSRTSGGYEQYF
CDR3 DNA: TGTGCCAGCAGTAGGACTAGCGGGGGCTACGAGCAGTACTTC

V gene: TRBV19
D gene: -
J gene: TRBJ1-2
clone size: -
CDR3 protein: CASSIDQLGSPSGGYTF
CDR3 DNA: TGTGCCAGTAGTATAGATCAGTTAGGGAGTCCTTCGGGCGGCTACACCTTC

V gene: TRBV27
D gene: TRBD1
J gene: TRBJ2-1
clone size: -
CDR3 protein: CASSHGQGNSYNEQFF
CDR3 DNA: TGTGCCAGCAGTCACGGACAGGGGAACTCCTACAATGAGCAGTTCTTC

V gene: TRBV5-4
D gene: TRBD1
J gene: TRBJ1-2
clone size: -
CDR3 protein: CASSLPQGAGGYTF
CDR3 DNA: TGTGCCAGCAGCTTGCCACAGGGGGCGGGAGGCTACACCTTC

V gene: TRBV7-9
D gene: TRBD2
J gene: TRBJ2-5
clone size: -
CDR3 protein: CASSPRGLQETQYF
CDR3 DNA: TGTGCCAGCAGCCCACGGGGACTACAAGAGACCCAGTACTTC

V gene: TRBV7-8
D gene: TRBD2
J gene: TRBJ2-1
clone size: -
CDR3 protein: CASSSFRFLGGTNYNEQFF
CDR3 DNA: TGTGCCAGCAGCTCCTTCCGCTTCCTGGGGGGGACCAACTACAATGAGCAGTTCTTC

V gene: TRBV6-5
D gene: TRBD1
J gene: TRBJ1-3
clone size: -
CDR3 protein: CASSLDRGGNTIYF
CDR3 DNA: TGTGCCAGCAGTTTGGACAGGGGTGGAAACACCATATATTTT

V gene: TRBV7-9
D gene: -
J gene: TRBJ1-1
clone size: -
CDR3 protein: CASSSQMNTEAFF
CDR3 DNA: TGTGCCAGCAGCTCCCAGATGAACACTGAAGCTTTCTTT

V gene: TRBV3-1/TRBV3-2
D gene: TRBD2
J gene: TRBJ2-2
clone size: -
CDR3 protein: CASSQTSGSGWQSGELFF
CDR3 DNA: TGTGCCAGCAGCCAGACTAGCGGGTCAGGGTGGCAGTCCGGGGAGCTGTTTTTT

V gene: TRBV15
D gene: -
J gene: TRBJ1-2
clone size: -
CDR3 protein: CATSRGQMNYGYTF
CDR3 DNA: TGTGCCACCAGCAGAGGACAGATGAACTATGGCTACACCTTC

V gene: TRBV18
D gene: -
J gene: TRBJ1-6
clone size: -
CDR3 protein: CASSPRSGIYNSPLHF
CDR3 DNA: TGTGCCAGCTCACCACGTTCGGGGATATATAATTCACCCCTCCACTTT

V gene: TRBV6-1
D gene: TRBD2
J gene: TRBJ2-1
clone size: -
CDR3 protein: CASSEASGLYNEQFF
CDR3 DNA: TGTGCCAGCAGTGAGGCTAGCGGCTTATACAATGAGCAGTTCTTC

V gene: TRBV19
D gene: -
J gene: TRBJ2-7
clone size: once
CDR3 protein: CASAEQGRDYEQYF
CDR3 DNA: TGTGCCAGTGCTGAACAGGGTAGGGATTACGAGCAGTACTTC

V gene: TRBV30
D gene: TRBD2
J gene: TRBJ2-1
clone size: -
CDR3 protein: CAGAGGGNEQFF
CDR3 DNA: TGTGCCGGGGCGGGCGGGGGCAATGAGCAGTTCTTC

V gene: TRBV5-1
D gene: -
J gene: TRBJ1-2
clone size: -
CDR3 protein: CASSLGTSGANYGYTF
CDR3 DNA: TGCGCCAGCAGCTTGGGGACGTCGGGAGCTAACTATGGCTACACCTTC

V gene: TRBV27
D gene: TRBD2
J gene: TRBJ2-7
clone size: few
CDR3 protein: CASSSGTSGSNEQYF
CDR3 DNA: TGTGCCAGCAGTTCTGGGACTAGCGGGAGTAACGAGCAGTACTTC

V gene: TRBV7-2
D gene: -
J gene: TRBJ1-2
clone size: once
CDR3 protein: CASSSGNRADGYTF
CDR3 DNA: TGTGCCAGCAGCTCCGGAAACAGGGCGGATGGCTACACCTTC

V gene: TRBV6-5
D gene: -
J gene: TRBJ1-1
clone size: once
CDR3 protein: CASNRQGGIEAFF
CDR3 DNA: TGTGCCAGCAACCGGCAGGGCGGGATTGAAGCTTTCTTT

V gene: TRBV2
D gene: -
J gene: TRBJ1-1
clone size: -
CDR3 protein: CASSGATEAFF
CDR3 DNA: TGTGCCAGCAGCGGTGCGACTGAAGCTTTCTTT

V gene: TRBV28
D gene: -
J gene: TRBJ2-1
clone size: -
CDR3 protein: CASSLLATEQFF
CDR3 DNA: TGTGCCAGCAGTCTCCTAGCGACCGAGCAGTTCTTC

V gene: TRBV7-3
D gene: -
J gene: TRBJ2-1
clone size: -
CDR3 protein: CASSPDSSSYNEQFF
CDR3 DNA: TGTGCCAGCAGTCCAGACTCCAGCTCCTACAATGAGCAGTTCTTC

V gene: TRBV19
D gene: -
J gene: TRBJ1-4
clone size: -
CDR3 protein: CASSVDINEKLFF
CDR3 DNA: TGTGCCAGTAGTGTTGACATAAATGAAAAACTGTTTTTT

V gene: TRBV27
D gene: -
J gene: TRBJ1-6
clone size: -
CDR3 protein: CASSFVRGPLHF
CDR3 DNA: TGTGCCAGCAGTTTCGTTCGAGGGCCCCTCCACTTT

V gene: TRBV6-5
D gene: TRBD2
J gene: TRBJ2-1
clone size: -
CDR3 protein: CASSLAGVVDEQFF
CDR3 DNA: TGTGCCAGCAGTTTAGCGGGAGTGGTTGATGAGCAGTTCTTC

V gene: TRBV10-3
D gene: TRBD1
J gene: TRBJ2-1
clone size: -
CDR3 protein: CAISESWTGGFNEQFF
CDR3 DNA: TGTGCCATCAGTGAGTCGTGGACAGGGGGCTTCAATGAGCAGTTCTTC

V gene: TRBV11-2
D gene: -
J gene: TRBJ1-2
clone size: -
CDR3 protein: CASSSLSVGGQGYTF
CDR3 DNA: TGTGCCAGCAGCTCTCTCTCCGTTGGAGGGCAGGGCTACACCTTC

V gene: TRBV9
D gene: TRBD1
J gene: TRBJ1-2
clone size: -
CDR3 protein: CASSDFDRGNYGYTF
CDR3 DNA: TGTGCCAGCAGCGACTTTGACAGGGGGAACTATGGCTACACCTTC

V gene: TRBV29-1
D gene: TRBD2
J gene: TRBJ2-5
clone size: -
CDR3 protein: CSATAGGETQYF
CDR3 DNA: TGCAGCGCCACAGCGGGAGGAGAGACCCAGTACTTC

V gene: TRBV27
D gene: TRBD1
J gene: TRBJ1-1
clone size: once
CDR3 protein: CASSLSIGWGTVQRMTEAFF
CDR3 DNA: TGTGCCAGCAGTTTATCGATCGGGTGGGGGACAGTGCAGCGAATGACTGAAGCTTTCTTT

V gene: TRBV11-3
D gene: TRBD1
J gene: TRBJ1-4
clone size: -
CDR3 protein: CASSPEGARDKLFF
CDR3 DNA: TGTGCCAGCAGTCCAGAGGGGGCGCGAGACAAACTGTTTTTT

V gene: TRBV7-3
D gene: -
J gene: TRBJ2-3
clone size: -
CDR3 protein: CASSPFVTDTQYF
CDR3 DNA: TGTGCCAGCAGCCCGTTTGTAACAGATACGCAGTATTTT

V gene: TRBV19
D gene: -
J gene: TRBJ1-1
clone size: -
CDR3 protein: CASSIDSDTEAFF
CDR3 DNA: TGTGCCAGTAGTATTGACAGTGATACTGAAGCTTTCTTT

V gene: TRBV2
D gene: -
J gene: TRBJ1-1
clone size: -
CDR3 protein: CASRDSLSEAFF
CDR3 DNA: TGTGCCAGCAGGGACAGTCTATCTGAAGCTTTCTTT

V gene: TRBV6-5
D gene: TRBD1
J gene: TRBJ2-1
clone size: -
CDR3 protein: CASSYPGTGGRSEQFF
CDR3 DNA: TGTGCCAGCAGTTACCCCGGGACAGGGGGCAGGAGTGAGCAGTTCTTC

V gene: TRBV7-9
D gene: -
J gene: TRBJ2-2
clone size: -
CDR3 protein: CAGERGGPNTGELFF
CDR3 DNA: TGTGCGGGAGAGAGGGGGGGCCCAAACACCGGGGAGCTGTTTTTT

V gene: TRBV28
D gene: -
J gene: TRBJ1-2
clone size: -
CDR3 protein: CASRNLDSFNYGYTF
CDR3 DNA: TGTGCCAGCAGAAACCTCGACAGCTTTAACTATGGCTACACCTTC

V gene: TRBV28
D gene: -
J gene: TRBJ2-7
clone size: -
CDR3 protein: CASSLEPSVYEQYF
CDR3 DNA: TGTGCCAGCAGTTTAGAGCCTAGCGTGTACGAGCAGTACTTC